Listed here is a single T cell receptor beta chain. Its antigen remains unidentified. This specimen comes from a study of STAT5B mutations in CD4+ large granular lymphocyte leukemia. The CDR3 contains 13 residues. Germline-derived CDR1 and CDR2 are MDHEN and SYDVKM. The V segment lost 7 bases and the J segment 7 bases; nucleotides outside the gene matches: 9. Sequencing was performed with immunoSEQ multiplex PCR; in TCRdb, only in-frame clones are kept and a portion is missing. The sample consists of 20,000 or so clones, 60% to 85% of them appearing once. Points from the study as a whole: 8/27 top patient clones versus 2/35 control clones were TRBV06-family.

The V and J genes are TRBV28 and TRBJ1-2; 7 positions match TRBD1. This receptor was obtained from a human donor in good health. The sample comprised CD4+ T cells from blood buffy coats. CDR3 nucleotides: TGTGCCAGCAAAGGGGGCCCTTGGGGTGGCTACACCTTC. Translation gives CASKGGPWGGYTF.